The entry below describes one T cell receptor beta chain. Germline CDR1 reads SGDLS; CDR2 reads YYNGEE. The CDR3 length is 14 residues. V lost 3 bases and J lost 4; bases outside the gene matches: 3. Per the study methods: Reference gene primer amplification gave nucleated cell count estimates. Clones were sequenced by immunoSEQ multiplex PCR, and TCRdb holds only the in-frame ones, with some missing. The V and J calls and the clone size are those of that table, but D and trimming were determined from the DNA. This sample carries under 200,000 clones, around three quarters of them seen once, and the ten largest clones take roughly 6.8%. This entry belongs to a study of blood T cell repertoires in COVID-19. Study-level information: The study drew acute and convalescent COVID-19 samples from the United States, Italy and Spain. PBMCs, B-cell-depleted T cells, or T cells were the source of the cDNA or gDNA that made up the material.

The source material was peripheral blood. The rearrangement uses TRBV9 and TRBJ1-4; TRBD1 matches 7 bases. The clonotype was recovered from a man in his 70s with active or convalescent COVID-19. CDR3 residues: CASSEGAVNEKLFF. CDR3 nucleotide sequence: TGTGCCAGCAGCGAGGGGGCAGTTAATGAAAAACTGTTTTTT.